A selection of T cell receptor beta chains follows, all from one sample in a study of beta chain features in type 1 diabetes. Data came from immunoSEQ multiplex PCR; TCRdb stores just in-frame clones and leaves some out. The sample carries some 330,000 clones, approximately 10% recorded once. Sequenced: naive CD4+ T cells from blood. The receptors were sampled from a woman aged 25 to 39 in good health. Both conserved end residues are trimmed from each CDR3. The order of the fields is V gene, J gene, CDR3 protein.

>TRBV28|TRBJ2-1
ASSLAGSNEQF
>TRBV9|TRBJ1-1
ASSVDINTEAF
>TRBV6-1|TRBJ1-2
ASTRTGATNYGYT
>TRBV30|TRBJ2-5
AHAGLDVKGQY
>TRBV7-2|TRBJ2-1
ASSAASGSGDNEQF
>TRBV28|TRBJ2-5
ASRLAGGLPETQY
>TRBV4-1|TRBJ2-1
ASSTRQGGAYNEQF
>TRBV28|TRBJ1-2
ASVPGGVYGYT
>TRBV29-1|TRBJ2-1
SVEGPDEQF
>TRBV11-2|TRBJ2-4
ASSLEAALRGGKNIQY
>TRBV5-1|TRBJ2-1
ASSLLTGRNEQF
>TRBV7-8|TRBJ1-5
ASSLNTANQPQH
>TRBV18|TRBJ2-7
ASSPRSGRAYEQY
>TRBV30|TRBJ1-1
AWNTGAAAEAF
>TRBV28|TRBJ2-7
ASSSGTGGRYEQY
>TRBV7-9|TRBJ2-1
ASSLTGGFNEQF
>TRBV5-6|TRBJ2-3
ASSQPGGSTDTQY
>TRBV28|TRBJ2-7
ASSDSTVEQY
>TRBV2|TRBJ2-7
ASSELSRSSYEQY
>TRBV5-1|TRBJ2-6
ASSLAHTGANVLT
>TRBV7-2|TRBJ2-3
ASSSRTSGTDTQY
>TRBV7-2|TRBJ2-1
ASRPRVTDEQF
>TRBV7-9|TRBJ2-1
ASSPSGGGKAEQF
>TRBV7-9|TRBJ2-7
ASSLVFSSYEQY
>TRBV29-1|TRBJ2-1
SVELAGLGEQF
>TRBV6-5|TRBJ2-1
ASRGPGDEQF
>TRBV4-3|TRBJ2-5
ASSQAWTSGRAVVETQY
>TRBV7-9|TRBJ2-1
ASSITSGRSNEQF
>TRBV28|TRBJ2-5
ASSLSSRETQY